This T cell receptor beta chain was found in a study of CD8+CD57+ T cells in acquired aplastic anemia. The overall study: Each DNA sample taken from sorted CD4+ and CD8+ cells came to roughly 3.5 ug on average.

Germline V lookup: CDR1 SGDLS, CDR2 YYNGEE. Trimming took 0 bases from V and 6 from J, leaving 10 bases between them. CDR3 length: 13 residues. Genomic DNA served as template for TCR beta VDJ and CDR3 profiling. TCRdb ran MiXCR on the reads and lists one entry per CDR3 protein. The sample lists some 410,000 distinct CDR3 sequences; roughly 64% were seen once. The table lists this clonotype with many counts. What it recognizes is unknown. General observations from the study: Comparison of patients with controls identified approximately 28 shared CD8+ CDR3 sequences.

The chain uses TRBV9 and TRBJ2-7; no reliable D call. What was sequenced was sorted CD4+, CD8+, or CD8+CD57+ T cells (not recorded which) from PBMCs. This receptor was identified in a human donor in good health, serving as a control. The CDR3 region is CASSVDTSGEQYF. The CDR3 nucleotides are TGTGCCAGCAGCGTAGACACTTCGGGCGAGCAGTACTTC.